The rows below give T cell receptor beta chains drawn from one sample of a study of CD8 T cells in ankylosing spondylitis. MiXCR, run by TCRdb on the 5' RACE reads, gives a single entry per CDR3 protein. Of roughly 670,000 distinct CDR3 sequences listed, under 20% were seen once; the top ten hold around 19%. The sequencing sample was made of blood, either unsorted or a sorted T cell fraction (not recorded which). These receptors were collected from a male donor with ankylosing spondylitis. Each CDR3 is given with its conserved first and last residue. Each record gives: V gene, clone size, J gene, D gene, CDR3 DNA, CDR3 protein. The D gene is left open where the match is weak. The listing skips clone size in some rows; elsewhere it reads once, few, many or a size class.

TRBV7-6	-	TRBJ1-2	-	TGTGCCAGCAGCCCAGGTCCGGGGATGAATGGCTACACCTTC	CASSPGPGMNGYTF
TRBV4-2	many	TRBJ2-1	TRBD2	TGTGCCAGCAGCCAGGGGGGGGGCAATGAGCAGTTCTTC	CASSQGGGNEQFF
TRBV5-1	-	TRBJ2-3	-	TGCGCCAGCAGCTTGGACACGGGGAGCACAGATACGCAGTATTTT	CASSLDTGSTDTQYF
TRBV5-1	-	TRBJ1-2	TRBD1	TGCGCCAGTGACAGGGCCCCCGGGGACTATGGCTACACCTTC	CASDRAPGDYGYTF
TRBV2	many	TRBJ2-7	TRBD1	TGTGCCAGCAAGGGAAGACAGGGCTCCTACGAGCAGTACTTC	CASKGRQGSYEQYF
TRBV12-3/TRBV12-4	many	TRBJ1-1	-	TGTGCCAGCAGTCTGACACGGTCCAACACTGAAGCTTTCTTT	CASSLTRSNTEAFF
TRBV12-3/TRBV12-4	-	TRBJ1-5	-	TGTGCCAGCAGTTTCCAGGAGCAAAGACAGCCCCAGCATTTT	CASSFQEQRQPQHF
TRBV5-1	few	TRBJ2-5	TRBD1	TGCGCCAGCAGCTTGGGGACAGGACGACAAGAGACCCAGTACTTC	CASSLGTGRQETQYF
TRBV20-1	-	TRBJ1-1	-	TGCAGTGCTAGAGGAGTAGTGGAGGGAGCGCTGAACACTGAAGCTTTCTTT	CSARGVVEGALNTEAFF
TRBV28	few	TRBJ2-2	-	TGTGCCAGCAGTTTTTCCGGGACGGAGGCTTGGGAGCTGTTTTTT	CASSFSGTEAWELFF
TRBV27	-	TRBJ2-3	TRBD2	TGTGCCAGCAGTCTTCTAGCGGGAGGGACCACAGATACGCAGTATTTT	CASSLLAGGTTDTQYF
TRBV4-1	many	TRBJ1-3	-	TGCGCCAGCAGCCAACGGGGTCCGGGCGCTCTCTCTGGAAACACCATATATTTT	CASSQRGPGALSGNTIYF
TRBV12-3/TRBV12-4	many	TRBJ1-1	-	TGTGCCAGCAGTCGAGGCAGGCCCGGGACTGAAGCTTTCTTT	CASSRGRPGTEAFF
TRBV7-9	-	TRBJ2-7	-	TGTGCCAGCGGTCAGGAGGATTTCTACGAGCAGTACTTC	CASGQEDFYEQYF
TRBV12-3/TRBV12-4	-	TRBJ2-2	TRBD2	TGTGCCAGCAGTTTCGTACTAGCGGGCACCGGGGAGCTGTTTTTT	CASSFVLAGTGELFF
TRBV13	few	TRBJ2-2	-	TGTGCCAGCAGCCCAGAGGGCCTCACCGGGGAGCTGTTTTTT	CASSPEGLTGELFF
TRBV20-1	-	TRBJ2-1	TRBD2	TGCAGTGCTAGGAGCGGGAGGGCTTACAATGAGCAGTTCTTC	CSARSGRAYNEQFF
TRBV7-9	-	TRBJ2-7	TRBD1	TGTGCCAGCAGCCTGGACAGGGGAAGTGGCGAGCAGTACTTC	CASSLDRGSGEQYF
TRBV4-1	few	TRBJ2-7	TRBD2	TGCGCCAGCAGCCCCATCGGAACTAGCGGGAGTAACGAGCAGTACTTC	CASSPIGTSGSNEQYF
TRBV7-9	few	TRBJ2-3	-	TGTGCCACCAGGGTCACAGATACGCAGTATTTT	CATRVTDTQYF
TRBV5-1	-	TRBJ1-1	-	TGCGCCAGCAGCAAACAGGGACCGGGGAACACTGAAGCTTTCTTT	CASSKQGPGNTEAFF
TRBV12-3/TRBV12-4	-	TRBJ2-7	TRBD2	TGTGCCAGCAGTATGATAGCGGGAGTGAGCGAGCAGTACTTC	CASSMIAGVSEQYF
TRBV7-9	few	TRBJ1-2	-	TGTGCCAGCAGCTTAGCGACAGTTGACTATGGCTACACCTTC	CASSLATVDYGYTF
TRBV6-2/TRBV6-3	few	TRBJ2-1	TRBD2	TGTGCCAGCAGTTACGCGGGACTAGATTACAATGAGCAGTTCTTC	CASSYAGLDYNEQFF
TRBV7-9	-	TRBJ2-2	-	TGTGCCAGCAGCCTCGTCGGGGTGAGAACCGGGGAGCTGTTTTTT	CASSLVGVRTGELFF
TRBV6-5	-	TRBJ2-4	-	TGTGCCAGCAGTTACTCAAGGACAAAGGCAAACATTCAGTACTTC	CASSYSRTKANIQYF
TRBV12-3/TRBV12-4	-	TRBJ2-1	-	TGTGCCAGCAGTTTGATTAGACAAGAGCAGTTCTTC	CASSLIRQEQFF
TRBV20-1	-	TRBJ1-4	TRBD1	TGCAGTGCTAGGGGACAGGGTCTTAATGAAAAACTGTTTTTT	CSARGQGLNEKLFF
TRBV27	-	TRBJ2-1	-	TGTGCCAGCAGTCCCTGGATAAGCTCCTACAATGAGCAGTTCTTC	CASSPWISSYNEQFF